This T cell receptor (beta chain) was captured in a study of beta chain features in type 1 diabetes. Of the isolated RNA, all was reverse transcribed, and so the sequenced material was expressed TCRB transcripts. The method was immunoSEQ multiplex PCR; TCRdb's version includes in-frame clones alone and lacks a portion of them. The sample holds 350,000 to 400,000 clones, over 13% seen once. The origin of this receptor is a woman in her late teens or twenties in good health. The specimen sequenced was naive CD4+ T cells from blood.

The CDR3 DNA is TGTGCCAGCAGGCTAGCAGCCGGGGAGCTGTTTTTT. The encoded protein is CASRLAAGELFF. This chain links TRBV25-1 with TRBJ2-2, with D perhaps matching TRBD2 (5 bases). Germline V gene lookup returns CDR1 MGHDK and CDR2 SYGVNS. With 6 bases removed from V and 6 bases from J, the gap between germline ends came to 8 bases. CDR3 length: 12 residues.